Below are 16 T cell receptor beta chains sequenced from a single sample in a study of cytomegalovirus exposure and HLA in healthy donors (dated by TCRdb to about 2017). Library preparation employed the immunoSEQ multiplex PCR assay. The multiplex PCR relied on a mix of 60 forward primers for TCR Vbeta segments and 13 reverse primers for TCR Jbeta segments. TCRdb's version of the immuneACCESS table is confined to in-frame rearrangements and falls short of the full clone set. An unresolved V gene accounts for under half of the shortfall where checked; the remainder is of unknown origin. This sample comprises about 150,000 clones, 65% to 90% of them detected only once. The top ten clonotypes cover about 6.1% of the sample. The sequenced material came from PBMCs. The receptors shown here come from a woman aged 45-65 years in good health and CMV-seropositive.

This clone was detected once. Other nucleotide sequences in the sample specify the same CDR3. V is TRBV28 and J is TRBJ1-6, with 7 positions matching TRBD1. The CDR3 is 15 residues long. CDR1 is MDHEN and CDR2 is SYDVKM in the germline V gene. The junction had 6 bases not matched to a gene; V was cut back by 3 bases and J by 7 bases. As DNA, the CDR3 is TGTGCCAGCAGTTTGGAGGGACAGCACAATTCACCCCTCCACTTT. Amino acids: CASSLEGQHNSPLHF. The whole variable domain, filled in from reference TRBV28 and TRBJ1-6, reads DVKVTQSSRYLVKRTGEKVFLECVQDMDHENMFWYRQDPGLGLRLIYFSYDVKMKEKGDIPEGYSVSREKKERFSLILESASTNQTSMYLCASSLEGQHNSPLHFGNGTRLTVT.

V usage is TRBV6-5 and J usage is TRBJ2-7, with D tentatively TRBD2 (5 bases). This CDR3 region has 14 residues. In germline, CDR1 is MNHEY, CDR2 SVGAGI. Trimming removed 4 bases from V and 6 bases from J, with 16 bases in between. CDR3 DNA sequence: TGTGCCAGCAGTTCCCGGGGATTCAGCCTCGAGCAGTACTTC. Translating gives CASSSRGFSLEQYF.

CDR3 loop: CASSPGGATYTDTQYF. For the CDR3, the DNA is TGTGCCAGCAGTCCCGGGGGGGCAACTTACACAGATACGCAGTATTTT. The V and J genes are TRBV25-1 and TRBJ2-3, with 8 bases lining up with TRBD2. The V gene end was trimmed by 5 bases and the J gene end by 2 bases; junction bases not matched to a gene: 9. Germline-derived CDR1 and CDR2 are MGHDK and SYGVNS. The CDR3 is 16 residues long.

The V and J genes are TRBV13 and TRBJ1-2; TRBD1 matches at 9 bases. Germline assignment: CDR1 PRHDT and CDR2 FYEKMQ (reference sequence). The CDR3 length is 14 residues. The V and J ends lost 3 bases and 4 bases, in that order; junction bases with no gene match: 3. The CDR3 DNA follows: TGTGCCAGCAGCTTCGGGGACAGGGCCTATGGCTACACCTTC. Its translation: CASSFGDRAYGYTF. The full variable domain, with the rest looked up from reference TRBV13 and TRBJ1-2, is AAGVIQSPRHLIKEKRETATLKCYPIPRHDTVYWYQQGPGQDPQFLISFYEKMQSDKGSIPDRFSAQQFSDYHSELNMSSLELGDSALYFCASSFGDRAYGYTFGSGTRLTVV.

The chain couples TRBV9 to TRBJ1-2; no reliable D call. Germline CDR1 is SGDLS and CDR2 is YYNGEE. This CDR3 has 12 amino acids. V lost 3 bases and J 8 bases, leaving 11 bases between the germline ends. CDR3 loop: CASSDRSFGYTF. As DNA, the CDR3 is TGTGCCAGCAGCGATCGGTCTTTCGGCTACACCTTC. Filled out from reference TRBV9 and TRBJ1-2, the complete variable domain reads DSGVTQTPKHLITATGQRVTLRCSPRSGDLSVYWYQQSLDQGLQFLIQYYNGEERAKGNILERFSAQQFPDLHSELNLSSLELGDSALYFCASSDRSFGYTFGSGTRLTVV.

This clone has more than one count but fewer than ten. The gene calls are TRBV5-4 and TRBJ1-3; maybe TRBD1 (5 bases). V lost 0 bases, J lost 4 bases, and 11 bases lay in between. Germline V gene lookup returns CDR1 SGHNT and CDR2 YYREEE (reference sequence). This CDR3 region has 15 residues. CDR3: CASSLGGLGGNTIYF. DNA of the CDR3: TGTGCCAGCAGCTTGGGGGGCCTCGGCGGAAACACCATATATTTT.

The V call is TRBV19, the J call TRBJ1-5; 8 bases are shared with TRBD1. The length of the CDR3 is 12 residues. V lost 8 bases, J lost 4 bases, and 1 base stayed unmatched. Germline lookup yields CDR1 LNHDA and CDR2 SQIVND (reference sequence). DNA of the CDR3: TGTGCCAGTGGGACAGGAAATCAGCCCCAGCATTTT. This gives the protein CASGTGNQPQHF.

The chain combines TRBV19 with TRBJ2-2; 7 bases align to TRBD2. Losses at the gene ends were 8 bases for V and 1 base for J; bases not matched to a gene: 7. The germline gives CDR1 LNHDA, CDR2 SQIVND (reference sequence). This CDR3 is 15 amino acids long. The CDR3 sequence is CASRPGTKNTGELFF. Written as DNA, the CDR3 is TGTGCCAGTCGCCCCGGGACTAAGAACACCGGGGAGCTGTTTTTT. The entire variable domain, with the rest obtained from reference TRBV19 and TRBJ2-2, is as follows: DGGITQSPKYLFRKEGQNVTLSCEQNLNHDAMYWYRQDPGQGLRLIYYSQIVNDFQKGDIAEGYSVSREKKESFPLTVTSAQKNPTAFYLCASRPGTKNTGELFFGEGSRLTVL.

The chain employs TRBV5-1 and TRBJ2-3; 11 positions match TRBD2. The CDR3 has 15 amino acids. Losses at the gene ends were 0 bases for V and 9 bases for J; bases not matched to a gene: 6. Germline V gene lookup returns CDR1 SGHRS and CDR2 YFSETQ. This chain's CDR3 is CASSLGVAGGPTQYF. The CDR3 bases are TGCGCCAGCAGCTTGGGAGTAGCGGGGGGGCCCACGCAGTATTTT.

The chain employs TRBV10-3 and TRBJ1-1; 7 nucleotides line up with TRBD1. This CDR3 is built from 15 residues. The germline gives CDR1 ENHRY, CDR2 SYGVKD. The J segment lost 2 bases and the V segment lost 10 bases, leaving 13 bases of the junction unmatched. The CDR3 DNA reads as TGTGCCACGCTACAAAGTGACAGGGAAAACACTGAAGCTTTCTTT. Translation: CATLQSDRENTEAFF.

This chain links TRBV11-2 with TRBJ2-3; 9 bases map to TRBD1. This CDR3 contains 16 residues. CDR1 is SGHAT, CDR2 FQNNGV, per germline. V was pared by 5 bases and J by 4 bases, with 10 bases of the junction left unmatched. In DNA, the CDR3 is TGTGCCAGCAGCACCTACAGGGGGCAACTTTCAGATACGCAGTATTTT. It translates to CASSTYRGQLSDTQYF.

This clone appeared a single time. The chain recombines TRBV6-5 with TRBJ2-3; D may be TRBD1 (6 bases). Trimming removed 6 bases from V and 1 base from J, with 14 bases in between. Germline CDR1 and CDR2: MNHEY and SVGAGI. CDR3 length: 15 residues. The CDR3 protein is CASRFTGLGTDTQYF. CDR3 nucleotide sequence: TGTGCCAGCAGATTCACAGGGCTCGGCACAGATACGCAGTATTTT.

This rearrangement joins TRBV5-1 to TRBJ2-5; 9 positions match TRBD1. The CDR3 is 14 amino acids. V lost 4 bases and J lost 4; bases outside the gene matches: 5. Germline CDR1 is SGHRS and CDR2 is YFSETQ. CDR3 nucleotide sequence: TGCGCCAGCAGCCAGGGACAGGGCGGAGAGACCCAGTACTTC. Translated: CASSQGQGGETQYF.

This sequence joins TRBV7-9 and TRBJ2-1; D gene unclear. The CDR3 runs 13 residues. V lost 5 bases, J lost 6 bases, and 11 bases lay in between. Germline CDR1 and CDR2: SEHNR and FQNEAQ (reference sequence). The CDR3 nucleotides read TGTGCCAGCAGCCCCCGGGTCACCAATGAGCAGTTCTTC. It encodes CASSPRVTNEQFF.

The chain couples TRBV7-2 to TRBJ2-1; 8 bases match TRBD2. V trimming: 5 bases; J trimming: 8 bases; junction bases outside the gene matches: 14. The CDR3 is made up of 16 amino acids. Per germline, CDR1 SGHTA and CDR2 FQGNSA. CDR3 loop: CASSAIPGLGSDEQFF. DNA for the CDR3: TGTGCCAGCAGCGCCATACCGGGACTAGGGTCCGATGAGCAGTTCTTC.

The gene calls are TRBV27 and TRBJ2-1, with 8 bases fitting TRBD1. The CDR3 sequence is 14 residues long. Trimming took 6 bases from V and 7 from J; bases not matched to a gene: 8. Germline V CDR1 and CDR2: MNHEY, SMNVEV (reference sequence). CDR3 amino acids: CASRWTGIGNEQFF. The CDR3 coding sequence is TGTGCCAGCAGATGGACAGGGATTGGGAATGAGCAGTTCTTC.